This TCR beta chain was captured by sequencing in a study of T cells in Graves' hyperthyroidism and ophthalmopathy. Using RNA transcripts as the source, TCR beta CDR3 regions were amplified. The study used the HTBI primer set for a first-round RT-PCR of the TCR CDR3. MiXCR was run by TCRdb on the multiplex PCR reads, yielding one entry per CDR3 protein. The data hold under 400,000 distinct CDR3 sequences, with around a fifth observed a single time. Germline values: CDR1 MNHEY, CDR2 SVGAGI. This CDR3 region has 15 residues. With 2 bases removed from V and 1 base from J, the gap between germline ends came to 10 bases. Recently diagnosed hyperthyroidism of less than 2 months' duration affected patients aged 18 to 65. PBMCs were derived from more than 8 ml fresh peripheral blood.

This TCR was recovered from a woman in her 50s with Graves' hyperthyroidism. The chain employs TRBV6-5 and TRBJ2-3; D ambiguous. The material sequenced was blood. The CDR3 DNA is TGTGCCAGCAGTTACGGCTCTGTCGGCACAGATACGCAGTATTTT. This encodes CASSYGSVGTDTQYF.